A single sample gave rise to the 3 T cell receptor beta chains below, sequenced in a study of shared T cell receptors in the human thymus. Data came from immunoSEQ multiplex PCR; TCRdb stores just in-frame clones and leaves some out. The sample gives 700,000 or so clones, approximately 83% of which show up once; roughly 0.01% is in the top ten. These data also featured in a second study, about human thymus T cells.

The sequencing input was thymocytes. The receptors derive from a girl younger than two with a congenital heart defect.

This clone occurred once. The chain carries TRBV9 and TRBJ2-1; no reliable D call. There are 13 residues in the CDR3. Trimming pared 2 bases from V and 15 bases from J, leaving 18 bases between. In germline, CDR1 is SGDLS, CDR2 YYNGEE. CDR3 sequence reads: CASSVVAVGDLFF. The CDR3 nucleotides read TGTGCCAGCAGCGTCGTGGCAGTAGGAGATCTGTTCTTC.

CDR3 DNA: TGTGCCAGCAGCTCCGAACCTATACGAGAGACAGTTGTCTATGGCTACACCTTC. Residues: CASSSEPIRETVVYGYTF. V usage is TRBV7-9 and J usage is TRBJ1-2, with TRBD1 as a possible D gene (5 bases). Germline CDR1 and CDR2: SEHNR and FQNEAQ (reference sequence). The CDR3 spans 18 residues. V was pared by 4 bases and J by 4 bases, with 25 bases between. Using reference TRBV7-9 and TRBJ1-2 for the parts outside the CDR3, the full variable domain is DTGVSQNPRHKITKRGQNVTFRCDPISEHNRLYWYRQTLGQGPEFLTYFQNEAQLEKSRLLSDRFSAERPKGSFSTLEIQRTEQGDSAMYLCASSSEPIRETVVYGYTFGSGTRLTVV.

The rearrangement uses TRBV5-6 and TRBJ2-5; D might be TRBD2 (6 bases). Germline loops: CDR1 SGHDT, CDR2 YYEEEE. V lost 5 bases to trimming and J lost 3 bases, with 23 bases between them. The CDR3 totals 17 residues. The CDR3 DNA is TGTGCCAGCAGACGGAGCCCTCTAGCGTTCTTGGAAGAGACCCAGTACTTC. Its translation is CASRRSPLAFLEETQYF.